The clone carrying this T cell receptor beta chain turned up a few times. One end of the junction fails to match germline, which may point to a read error. CDR1 and CDR2 (germline): MGHRA, YSYEKL. There are 13 residues in the CDR3. The record originates from a study of blood T cell repertoires in COVID-19. The method was immunoSEQ multiplex PCR; TCRdb's version includes in-frame clones alone and lacks a portion of them. The table has around 330,000 clones, around 85% seen once. Source material: PBMCs or T cells enriched from blood (not recorded which). The TCR originated in a woman younger than 45 who had been exposed to COVID-19. The V call is TRBV4-1, the J call TRBJ2-4; the match to TRBD2 covers 7 bases. The CDR3 reads CASSQDTLGGGHF. CDR3 in DNA: TGCGCCAGCAGCCAAGACACCCTCGGGGGAGGGCACTTC.